The subject of this entry is one T cell receptor (beta chain). This clone has only a few counts. Its antigen is not yet known. No per-base quality is available; no much larger clone lies one base away. This sample is part of a study of cytomegalovirus exposure and HLA in healthy donors (dated by TCRdb to the late 2010s). Describing the broader study: In an earlier analysis of 550 to 750 of the donors, around 300 Gb of sequence data and some 100 million unique TCR beta sequences from approximately 180 million T cells were reported. Along with the roughly 670-subject first cohort, a separate validation cohort of over a hundred different subjects was used. Alongside the repertoire data, information on donor age, sex, ethnicity and CMV serostatus was compiled. A later genetic analysis took genome-wide SNP genotypes for 398 of the 666 donors and used that subset as a discovery cohort. The study was designed to test whether signatures of past pathogen exposure could be identified by cataloging public T cell receptors. The number of donors typed differed by locus, with about 629-640 for A, B, C, DRB1 and DQB1, around 560 for DQA1, 600 to 610 for DPA1, and around 460 for DPB1. Roughly 5 DR-DQ haplotypes were treated as single units for association and clustering because of strong linkage in the cohort. In an earlier analysis of 550 to 700 of the donors, high-throughput TCR beta sequencing was used to judge whether each TCR beta V gene segment behaved as functional or pseudogenic. Among roughly 400 genotyped donors of the cohort, an average of roughly 230,000 unique TCR beta nucleotide sequences was sequenced per donor, of which about 19% were non-productive. Approximately 330 gigabases of sequencing data and 70 million to 100 million unique TCR sequences made up an early release that covered approximately 700 HLA-typed donors. In a later analysis, previously published TCR beta repertoires from 666 donors were re-analyzed and high-resolution HLA genotyping was added so that TCR occurrence patterns could be studied. The T cell repertoires of around 670 subjects were profiled by immunosequencing and related to cytomegalovirus serostatus. Class I and class II HLA loci were covered by the typing at four-digit resolution. To predict cytomegalovirus infection status, the study combined high-throughput TCR immunosequencing, statistical association of individual TCRs with disease status, and machine learning. The genetic ancestry cluster associated with self-reported Caucasian donors included 70% to 85% of the roughly 400 genotyped donors. Every repertoire in the discovery cohort had been generated on one and the same sequencing platform. Rather than drawing on any new phenotypic data, the later analysis identified candidate immune exposures from TCR beta sequences and the way those sequences occurred across donors. Study-level results and caveats: In an earlier analysis of 587 of the donors, most TCR beta V segments were observed in productive rearrangements about 87% or about 30% of the time, broadly matching IMGT annotations. According to a later analysis, most CMV-associated TCR beta chains appeared to be HLA-restricted, and the HLA associations seemed to be driven largely by CMV exposure. Most TCR sequences were observed very rarely across donors, whereas some public TCRs were present in many individuals. A group of highly shared sequence variants was considered likely to be a technical artifact of the sequencing pipeline. The classifier was reported to diagnose cytomegalovirus status with high specificity and sensitivity in both the original cohort and the validation cohort. In vitro tests confirmed that a few of the cytomegalovirus-associated TCR beta chains recognize cytomegalovirus antigens. Because some donors lacked HLA typing at each locus, the association tests relied only on the typed subset. The authors suggested that the approach could potentially be extended to other disease states and immunological phenotypes. Linkage disequilibrium might explain the correlated functional status among segregating V segments, but an unknown experimental factor could not be ruled out. At a false discovery rate of 0.05, a later analysis linked under 20,000 TCR beta sequences to specific HLA alleles. When HLA alleles, especially DR and DQ, strongly co-occurred, attributing TCR associations to individual alleles was difficult. A further reported finding was that TCR beta sequences accurately predicted the HLA-A and HLA-B alleles for most subjects in the first cohort. Roughly uniform sequencing depth across donors was assumed in presence/absence analyses, although this assumption may not hold. In this cohort, only TCR beta chains were sequenced, and detectable features were limited by the absence of alpha or paired-chain data. According to a later genetic analysis, donors in an Asian-associated ancestry cluster had fewer N-insertions in productive TCRs than the approximately 670-donor mean. Because counts were too low, approximately 18 rarely observed V segments, including chromosome 9 orphons, were excluded from the earlier analysis of fewer than 650 of the donors. Some IMGT-functional V segments, including TRBV6-2 and TRBV6-3, could not be distinguished by the 87-base-pair reads and were therefore excluded. The study gave a list of 150 to 200 TCR beta chains associated with cytomegalovirus. In a later analysis, TCR association rates were found to vary across HLA loci, with the most associated TCRs seen for DRB1 alleles and the fewest for HLA-C alleles. Several of the top co-occurrence clusters appeared to be linked to parvovirus B19, influenza, CMV and Epstein-Barr virus, according to a later analysis. CMV serostatus was the only immune exposure information available for the cohort. A later analysis found that HLA-associated TCR beta chains were more clonally expanded and had lower generation probabilities than equally common non-associated chains. An association between a missense DCLRE1C variant and V-gene and J-gene trimming of TCR beta chains was found in a later genetic analysis and replicated in an independent cohort.

The cohort was made up of several hundred healthy bone marrow donors. All cohort members were sampled while nominally healthy, although unrecorded immune exposures were likely present. The donor was CMV seropositive and was included in the group of approximately 300 seropositive cohort members. Each donor provided a peripheral blood sample, and peripheral blood mononuclear cells were used for TCR beta sequencing. The Qiagen DNeasy Blood Extraction Kit was used to extract genomic DNA from the blood cell samples. To prepare the library, the immunoSEQ multiplex PCR assay was applied. For the multiplex PCR, a mixture combining 60 forward primers for TCR Vbeta segments and 13 reverse primers for TCR Jbeta segments was used. A multiplex PCR assay on genomic DNA amplified the CDR3 region of rearranged TCR beta genes. The amplified TCR beta libraries were sequenced on the Illumina HiSeq System as 87-base-pair reads. Per the authors' processing: A later analysis counted around 72 million unique TCR beta chains across the 650 to 700 repertoires, and some 11 million of these chains were shared by at least two donors. A nearest-neighbor algorithm error-corrected the raw reads and collapsed the reads into unique sequences, merging closely related sequences to remove PCR and sequencing errors. V, D and J gene segments were assigned by aligning CDR3 sequences to IMGT reference sequences. For a sequence to be retained, a match of at least six nucleotides to both a V gene segment and a J gene segment was required. Rearrangements were called productive when the CDR3 lacked stop codons and stayed in frame with V and J; all others were non-productive. CDR3 was defined by IMGT convention, running from the second conserved V-encoded cysteine to the conserved J-encoded phenylalanine. In an earlier analysis of around 570 of the donors, sequences lacking an unambiguous match to a single V gene segment were excluded. In an earlier analysis of around 600 of the donors, V segments were called functional above 56.7% productive rearrangements and were called segregating when the between-donor standard deviation exceeded 5%. To diagnose cytomegalovirus status from the catalog of TCR beta chain sequences, a statistical classification framework was built. A later analysis assigned V and J genes by comparing TCR nucleotide sequences with IMGT/GENE-DB human TR gene sequences. The TCRdist pipeline was used in a later analysis to assign CDR3 sequences and most-parsimonious VDJ recombination scenarios. In a later analysis, each TCR beta chain was defined by its CDR3 amino acid sequence together with its V-gene family, and reads lacking a unique V-gene family were excluded. To address suspected cross-contamination and a sequencing artifact, a later analysis removed around 600 highly shared, low-generation-probability nucleotide sequences. In a later analysis, a clonal expansion index for each public chain was calculated from normalized within-repertoire ranks of inferred template counts. In a later analysis, generation probabilities were computed using a VDJ recombination model fitted to out-of-frame rearrangements, and the results were checked against IGoR. Hypergeometric tests were used in a later analysis to score TCR-TCR, TCR-HLA and TCR-CMV co-occurrence, with a repertoire-size bias correction applied to the TCR pairs. To estimate false discovery rates, a later analysis permuted the HLA or CMV assignments 20 times. A later analysis grouped co-occurring TCRs with DBSCAN, adding TCRdist sequence similarity when clustering within HLA-allele-positive subsets. For co-occurrence clustering, repertoires with fewer than 30,000 or more than 120,000 public chains were excluded, along with several repertoires with anomalous nucleotide sharing. TCRdb limited this immuneACCESS table to in-frame rearrangements with V and J called. A share of clones is missing; checked studies link under half to unresolved V genes, and the rest is unexplained. V and J calls and clone size come straight from that table; D and trimming were deduced from the DNA. The sample records 100,000 to 150,000 clones, more than 9% of which are singletons. Under 6% of the sample rests with the top ten.

Looking up the germline V gene yields CDR1 SNHLY and CDR2 FYNNEI. The V and J ends are trimmed by 4 bases and 4 bases, leaving 10 bases between them. The CDR3 starts with the cysteine, ends with the phenylalanine, and has 14 residues. Of the read, only the CDR3 DNA is kept; its 42 bases are in frame from base 1. Recombination connected TRBV2 to TRBJ2-2; the best D guess is TRBD1, with 5 bases matching. This clonotype originated in a woman aged 18-29 years in good health and CMV-seropositive. Specimen: PBMCs. The nucleotide sequence reads TGTGCCAGCAGTGCTACAGGAATCACCGGGGAGCTGTTTTTT. Translated, this gives CASSATGITGELFF.